Here is one T cell receptor (beta chain) with its context. This clonotype was seen more than once but under ten times. It lacks a known antigen. Qualities for individual bases were not recorded, and no much larger clone is one base off. These reads were obtained on an Illumina HiSeq 1500. TCRdb trimmed the raw reads at Q25, called clones with MiXCR and kept productive beta chains. Rows with one shared CDR3 protein collapse into an entry with the most common genes and DNA. The sample yields around 900,000 distinct CDR3 sequences; 31% were counted once. The leading ten clones occupy roughly 13% of the sample. This entry comes from a study of T cell repertoires in cytomegalovirus infection (dated by TCRdb to the late 2010s). About the full investigation: Alongside well-studied HLA-B-restricted epitopes, the peptide stimulations were aimed at recently identified HLA-C-restricted CMV epitopes, whose presentation resists viral immunomodulation. The HLA type of each donor mattered for the analysis, because public TCR beta signatures pointed to carriage of CMV infection along with the matching HLA type. Paper-wide results and their limitations: In both this cohort and an independent cohort of 352 donors, the cumulative frequency of public TCR beta family members distinguished carriers of CMV infection plus the relevant HLA type. In the ex vivo response, HLA-C-restricted CMV-specific TCR beta clonotypes were dominant, and in two of eight donors the single most frequent clonotype came from this HLA-C-restricted group.

CDR1 MNHEY and CDR2 SVGEGT were looked up in the germline V gene. Cut back by 3 bases and 5 bases, the V and J ends lie 10 bases apart. The CDR3 has 13 amino acids, counting the end cysteine and phenylalanine. Just the 39-base CDR3 DNA is kept, in frame starting at base 1. What this sample's treatment or condition label stands for: in vitro stimulation with specific CMV peptide epitopes to enrich CMV-specific T cells. Sequences were derived from cultured CD8+ T cells from PBMCs, sampled from culture after CMV antigen stimulation. The chain is made from TRBV6-2 or TRBV6-3 and TRBJ2-5, and TRBD2 may be the D gene, going by 6 matching bases. The receptor was isolated from a human donor in good health (CMV status not recorded). Some clones in this sample may be carry-over from other donors' samples. For the CDR3, the sequence is CASSYVSGETQYF. Read as DNA, the sequence is TGTGCCAGCAGTTATGTTAGCGGCGAGACCCAGTACTTC.